This T cell receptor beta chain was recovered during a study of Graves' ophthalmopathy and Graves' hyperthyroidism. Study-level findings and limits: Blood repertoires reportedly contained most expanded thyroid clonotypes above 0.001 frequency.

Ophthalmopathy in the donors was of moderate-to-severe activity, with CAS ≥3, NOSPECS ≥4 and duration under 3 months. Serum thyroxine and TRAb, along with clinical symptoms, thyroid ultrasound and orbital computed tomography, were what diagnosis relied on. The PBMCs had their origin in 10 ml of fresh peripheral blood. Looked up from germline, CDR1 is SGHDN and CDR2 is FVKESK. This CDR3 region has 15 residues. Trimming pared 3 bases from V and 0 bases from J, leaving 11 bases between. The study amplified TCR beta CDR3 regions using RNA transcripts. The first round was an RT-PCR with HTBI primers, and the second round was a multiplex PCR. TCRdb used MiXCR to reprocess the multiplex PCR reads, holding one entry per CDR3 protein. The sample carries approximately 700,000 distinct CDR3 sequences, more than 40% recorded once. This clonotype has at least ten counts. Its antigen is undetermined.

Sequences were obtained from peripheral blood. This receptor was taken from an adult man with Graves' ophthalmopathy. The genes are TRBV14 and TRBJ1-2, with D perhaps TRBD1 (6 bases). Here the CDR3 DNA reads TGTGCCAGCAGCCAGTTCCGGACAGCTAACTATGGCTACACCTTC. Translation gives CASSQFRTANYGYTF.